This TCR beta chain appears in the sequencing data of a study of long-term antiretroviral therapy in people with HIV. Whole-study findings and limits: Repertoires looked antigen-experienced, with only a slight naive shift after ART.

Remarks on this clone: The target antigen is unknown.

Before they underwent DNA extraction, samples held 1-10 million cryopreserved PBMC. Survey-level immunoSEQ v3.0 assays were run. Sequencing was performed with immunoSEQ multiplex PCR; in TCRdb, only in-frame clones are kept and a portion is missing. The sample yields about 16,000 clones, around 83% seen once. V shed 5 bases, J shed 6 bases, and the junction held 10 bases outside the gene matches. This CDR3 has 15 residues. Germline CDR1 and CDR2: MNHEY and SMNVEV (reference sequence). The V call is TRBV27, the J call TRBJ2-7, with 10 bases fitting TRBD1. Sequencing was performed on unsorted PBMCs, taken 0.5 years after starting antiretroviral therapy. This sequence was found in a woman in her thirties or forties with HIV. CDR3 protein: CASSPLRDRGSEQYF. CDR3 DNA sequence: TGTGCCAGCAGTCCGCTAAGGGACAGGGGCAGCGAGCAGTACTTC.